Following are 12 T cell receptor beta chains from one sample sequenced in a study of spatial heterogeneity in lung cancer. Time point noted: sample taken at primary tumor resection. Without sorting, whole RNA was sequenced from tumor, nontumor lung or frozen PBMC. TCRdb redid the calling of the 5' RACE reads with MiXCR, one entry per CDR3 protein. The table records 28,000 or so distinct CDR3 sequences, roughly 8.4% of them present only once. The source was PBMCs, collected at surgery. The receptor source for this set is a female donor with early-stage non-small cell lung cancer.

This clonotype has a handful of counts. The chain recombines TRBV6-5 with TRBJ1-4; 8 positions agree with TRBD1. Germline V lookup: CDR1 MNHEY, CDR2 SVGAGI. The ends lost 3 bases at V and 7 bases at J; junction bases unmatched: 7. This CDR3 region has 15 residues. Here the CDR3 DNA reads TGTGCCAGCAGTTATTCGCAGGGGGCAGGTGAAAAACTGTTTTTT. It yields the protein CASSYSQGAGEKLFF.

This clonotype has a count of ten or more. The chain employs TRBV7-2 and TRBJ2-5, with D perhaps matching TRBD2 (5 bases). CDR1 SGHTA and CDR2 FQGNSA come from the germline V gene. This CDR3 is built from 14 residues. V was trimmed by 2 bases and J by 3 bases, leaving 10 bases between them. The CDR3 nucleotides read TGTGCCAGCAGCTTAAGAAGGACTGAAGAGACCCAGTACTTC. Its translation: CASSLRRTEETQYF.

The rearrangement joins TRBV5-6 to TRBJ2-7; D gene uncertain. Trimming stripped 5 bases from V and 2 bases from J, with 20 bases between. The CDR3 runs 16 residues. CDR1 is SGHDT and CDR2 is YYEEEE in the germline V gene. The chain's CDR3 is CASRPQLRPLTYEQYF. The CDR3 region has the DNA TGTGCCAGCAGACCCCAATTGCGGCCTCTAACCTACGAGCAGTACTTC.

This clonotype was detected many times. The gene calls are TRBV7-6 and TRBJ2-7, with unresolved D. CDR3 size: 14 residues. V was trimmed by 5 bases and J by 6 bases, leaving 17 bases between them. Looked up from germline, CDR1 is SGHVS and CDR2 is FNYEAQ. DNA of the CDR3: TGTGCCAGCAGCCCCGGACCCCTTAAGGGCGAGCAGTACTTC. Protein product: CASSPGPLKGEQYF.

The rearrangement links TRBV7-9 to TRBJ2-7; tentative D call: TRBD1 (6 bases). In germline, CDR1 is SEHNR, CDR2 FQNEAQ (reference sequence). V lost 4 bases and J lost 3, with 28 bases in between. This CDR3 has 19 amino acids. As DNA, the CDR3 is TGTGCCAGCAGCTCGCTGCCCCTACTTAACAGGGAGTTCCTCTACGAGCAGTACTTC. Protein: CASSSLPLLNREFLYEQYF.

This clonotype is termed medium-sized. The rearrangement links TRBV29-1 to TRBJ1-4; D might be TRBD1 (5 bases). V shed 4 bases and J shed 1 base, with 10 bases lying between them. The CDR3 extends over 14 amino acids. In germline, CDR1 is SQVTM, CDR2 ANQGSEA. The CDR3 loop is CSVAGGRTNEKLFF. CDR3 nucleotides: TGCAGCGTTGCCGGGGGAAGAACTAATGAAAAACTGTTTTTT.

This clonotype was found many times. The V and J genes are TRBV6-5 and TRBJ2-6; D remains ambiguous. The CDR3 has 17 amino acids. V lost 2 bases and J lost 1, with 12 bases in between. Germline assignment: CDR1 MNHEY and CDR2 SVGAGI. The CDR3 region has the DNA TGTGCCAGCAGTTACCAATACACAGCTTCTGGGGCCAACGTCCTGACTTTC. It encodes CASSYQYTASGANVLTF.

This clonotype was recorded at least ten times. V and J are TRBV12-3 or TRBV12-4 and TRBJ2-7; 7 bases match TRBD1. V lost 4 bases to trimming and J lost 0 bases; unmatched junction nucleotides: 0. This CDR3 contains 13 residues. CDR3 sequence: CASSWDSSYEQYF. The CDR3 bases are TGTGCCAGCAGTTGGGACAGCTCCTACGAGCAGTACTTC.

In its sample, this clonotype was seen a few times. This chain uses TRBV7-2 with TRBJ1-5; the match to TRBD1 covers 9 bases. The J segment lost 5 bases and the V segment lost 5 bases, leaving 4 bases of the junction unmatched. The CDR3 runs to 14 residues. Germline CDR1 reads SGHTA; CDR2 reads FQGNSA. CDR3 sequence reads: CASSPRTGDQPQHF. The CDR3 DNA is TGTGCCAGCAGCCCACGGACAGGGGATCAGCCCCAGCATTTT.

This clonotype was seen repeatedly, ten times or more. V gene TRBV20-1 combines with J gene TRBJ1-3; possibly TRBD1 for D (5 bases). V lost 0 bases, J lost 2 bases, and 14 bases lay in between. CDR3 size: 16 residues. Germline CDR1 DFQATT, CDR2 SNEGSKA (reference sequence). The CDR3: CSARDPDMLTGNTIYF. DNA of the CDR3: TGCAGTGCTAGAGACCCGGACATGTTGACTGGAAACACCATATATTTT.

This clonotype has ten or more counts. The rearrangement uses TRBV19 and TRBJ1-4; weak D call: TRBD1 (6 bases). The germline CDR1 and CDR2 sequences are LNHDA and SQIVND (reference sequence). The V end was cut by 2 bases, the J end by 2 bases, with 9 bases between. CDR3 length: 15 amino acids. CDR3 DNA sequence: TGTGCCAGTAGTATACTCCAGGGGACTAATGAAAAACTGTTTTTT. It translates to CASSILQGTNEKLFF.

This clonotype was counted between two and nine times. This rearrangement joins TRBV6-2 or TRBV6-3 to TRBJ1-5; D is uncertain. V gave up 4 bases and J gave up 4 bases, with 8 bases separating them. The CDR3 is 13 residues long. The V gene's germline CDR1 is MNHEY and CDR2 SVGEGT. CDR3 DNA sequence: TGTGCCAGCAGTTGGACGGGAAATCAGCCCCAGCATTTT. It encodes CASSWTGNQPQHF.